This T cell receptor (beta chain) was captured in a study of blood T cell repertoires in COVID-19 (TCRdb year 2020). Concerning the study at large: Samples from collaborators originated in the United States, Italy and Spain and spanned both the acute and convalescent phases of COVID-19. The material from the prospective study consisted of cDNA or gDNA derived from T cells, B-cell-depleted T cells, or PBMCs. Deeply sampled blood TCRbeta repertoires from subjects exposed to, actively infected with, or recovered from COVID-19 were included in the dataset. A freely available public database, intended as a resource for researchers studying the immune response to SARS-CoV-2, is where the repertoires were released. The samples were drawn from the first 160 participants of the ongoing ImmuneRACE study and from 1,200 or so subjects provided by 6 global collaborators. The sample metadata nearly always contained a de-identified subject ID, COVID-19 status, age in years and sex. Where available, HLA class I and class II types were taken from metadata supplied by the sample provider and were not determined by assay-based typing.

The immunoSEQ Assay, a bias-controlled multiplex PCR, was used to amplify TCRbeta CDR3 regions from genomic DNA. Processing in the source paper ran as follows. The number of nucleated cells in each sample was estimated by amplification of reference gene primers within the assay. Sequence reads were collapsed and filtered to measure the absolute abundance of every unique TCRbeta CDR3 rearrangement. For each sample, productive Simpson clonality was calculated by taking the square root of Simpson's diversity index across productive rearrangements. The source is immuneACCESS, and TCRdb retained only in-frame sequences with V and J called. Part of the clones is not carried over; for the studies checked, unresolved V genes explain less than half of this, and the remainder is unexplained. The V and J calls and clone size come from that table; D and trimming were worked out from the DNA. The sample table lists approximately 47,000 clones, roughly 80% of them with a count of one. Approximately 8.2% of the sample is taken by the ten largest.

V was cut back by 4 bases and J by 3 bases, leaving a gap of 12 bases between them. The CDR3 holds 15 amino acids from the cysteine to the phenylalanine. Just CDR3 DNA is preserved here, 45 bases in frame from base 1. Sequences KGHDR (CDR1) and SFDVKD (CDR2) are obtained from the germline V gene. About this clone itself: Its antigen is unknown. Nothing much larger sits one base from this clone, and base qualities are not available.

Collaborating institutions collected whole blood in K2EDTA tubes following their own protocols. For TCRbeta analysis, collaborators shipped samples as frozen whole blood, isolated PBMCs, or DNA extracted from either of those sample types. Paper-wide results and their limitations: The amount of clinical and demographic metadata varied by source and participant and was provided uncurated.

Sequencing was performed on peripheral blood. The clonotype was recovered from a man in his sixties with acute or convalescent COVID-19. The chain uses TRBV24-1 and TRBJ1-5, with the D gene uncertain. The DNA is TGTGCCACCAGTGACCCACTCAATATCAATCAGCCCCAGCATTTT. Translated, this gives CATSDPLNINQPQHF.